These 9 T cell receptor beta chains were sequenced from one sample in a study of shared clonotypes between healthy human individuals. It was CD45RO-negative cells, positively selected for CCR7, that made up naive CD8 cells, with terminally differentiated effector memory CD45RA+ cells excluded. TCRdb's table, derived via immunoSEQ multiplex PCR, lists solely in-frame clones and lacks some. The table records hundreds of thousands of clones, 95% to 96% of them present only once. The sample was naive CD8+ T cells sorted from blood. The receptors derive from a woman in her thirties in good health.

The gene calls are TRBV5-6 and TRBJ1-2; 7 bases line up with TRBD1. Germline values: CDR1 SGHDT, CDR2 YYEEEE. This CDR3 has 15 amino acids. With 2 bases clipped from V and 2 bases from J, the junction kept 6 bases outside the gene matches. The CDR3 bases are TGTGCCAGCAGCTTATGGGAGACAGGGAACTATGGCTACACCTTC. It is translated as CASSLWETGNYGYTF.

The chain recombines TRBV2 with TRBJ2-5; TRBD1 agrees at 9 bases. CDR3 size: 15 residues. The germline CDR1 and CDR2 sequences are SNHLY and FYNNEI. The V and J ends lost 5 bases and 5 bases, in that order; junction bases with no gene match: 9. Written as DNA, the CDR3 is TGTGCCAGCAGTCACGGACAGGGGTCTCACGAGACCCAGTACTTC. As protein: CASSHGQGSHETQYF.

The V and J genes are TRBV28 and TRBJ1-4; D is uncertain. The CDR3 totals 19 residues. Germline CDR1 is MDHEN and CDR2 is SYDVKM. V dropped 8 bases and J dropped 1 base, with 26 bases sitting between them. DNA of the CDR3: TGTGCCAGCCTGCCACGACCAGGACTCTCAGGCGTAACTAATGAAAAACTGTTTTTT. Amino acid sequence: CASLPRPGLSGVTNEKLFF. Variable domain in full (rest from reference TRBV28 and TRBJ1-4): DVKVTQSSRYLVKRTGEKVFLECVQDMDHENMFWYRQDPGLGLRLIYFSYDVKMKEKGDIPEGYSVSREKKERFSLILESASTNQTSMYLCASLPRPGLSGVTNEKLFFGSGTQLSVL.

This chain uses TRBV28 with TRBJ1-5; unclear D gene. Trimming stripped 5 bases from V and 2 bases from J, with 13 bases between. Germline lookup yields CDR1 MDHEN and CDR2 SYDVKM. The length of the CDR3 is 15 residues. CDR3 coding DNA: TGTGCCAGCAGTCCCCCCGACTTAGGCAATCAGCCCCAGCATTTT. Its translation: CASSPPDLGNQPQHF.

The V gene is TRBV6-1, the J gene TRBJ2-3, with D possibly being TRBD2 (6 bases). The CDR3 is 15 amino acids. V was trimmed by 1 base and J by 3 bases, leaving 11 bases between them. In germline, CDR1 is MNHNS, CDR2 SASEGT. The CDR3 reads CASSEVIADTDTQYF. CDR3 nucleotide sequence: TGTGCCAGCAGTGAAGTAATAGCGGATACAGATACGCAGTATTTT.

The table lists this clone with a count of one. The chain links TRBV5-4 to TRBJ1-1; the D is unclear. This CDR3 is 15 amino acids long. Germline-derived CDR1 and CDR2 are SGHNT and YYREEE (reference sequence). V gave up 3 bases and J gave up 1 base, with 13 bases separating them. The CDR3 bases are TGTGCCAGCAGCTCGGATTCCTCAGGGAACACTGAAGCTTTCTTT. It codes for CASSSDSSGNTEAFF.

The J gene is TRBJ1-2, the V gene TRBV5-6; the D is unclear. The germline V gene encodes CDR1 SGHDT and CDR2 YYEEEE. This CDR3 is built from 13 residues. The V end was cut by 1 base, the J end by 4 bases, with 8 bases between. CDR3 in amino acids: CASSLLDLYGYTF. In DNA, the CDR3 is TGTGCCAGCAGCTTGCTGGACCTCTATGGCTACACCTTC. Variable domain in full (rest from reference TRBV5-6 and TRBJ1-2): DAGVTQSPTHLIKTRGQQVTLRCSPKSGHDTVSWYQQALGQGPQFIFQYYEEEERQRGNFPDRFSGHQFPNYSSELNVNALLLGDSALYLCASSLLDLYGYTFGSGTRLTVV.

The V gene is TRBV28, the J gene TRBJ2-7, with unresolved D. V gave up 5 bases and J gave up 4 bases, with 18 bases separating them. This CDR3 spans 15 amino acids. Germline CDR1 and CDR2: MDHEN and SYDVKM. CDR3 amino acids: CASSQRAALYYEQYF. The CDR3 DNA follows: TGTGCCAGCAGTCAAAGGGCAGCCTTATATTACGAGCAGTACTTC.

The genes are TRBV6-5 and TRBJ1-1; D gene uncertain. Germline V gene sequence: CDR1 MNHEY, CDR2 SVGAGI. With 6 bases removed from V and 0 bases from J, the gap between germline ends came to 11 bases. This CDR3 region has 14 residues. This CDR3 reads CASSTSLMNTEAFF. For the CDR3, the DNA is TGTGCCAGCAGCACAAGCCTAATGAACACTGAAGCTTTCTTT.